The clone carrying this T cell receptor beta chain was seen more than once but under ten times. Its specificity is unknown. TCRdb fed the 5' RACE reads into MiXCR, producing one record per CDR3 protein. The sample lists about 360,000 distinct CDR3 sequences; roughly an eighth were seen once. This sample stems from a study of T-cell memory formation after mild COVID-19. Broader study findings: Clones contracting day 15 to 85 were balanced CD4/CD8; later expanders leaned CD4+. Specificity for SARS-CoV-2 was not confirmed among the second-wave clones peaking on day 37.

The sequenced material came from PBMCs or a T cell subset sorted from them (not recorded which). The clonotype was recovered from a man aged 18 to 35 who had mild COVID-19 (a few samples of this study predate the infection). Cell type and time point are not known.

The chain's CDR3 is CASTLGFYMDSNTEAFF. The CDR3 nucleotides are TGTGCCAGCACCTTGGGTTTTTATATGGACAGCAACACTGAAGCTTTCTTT. The genes are TRBV7-2 and TRBJ1-1; D might be TRBD1 (6 bases). The V end was cut by 7 bases, the J end by 2 bases, with 23 bases between. Germline CDR1 and CDR2: SGHTA and FQGNSA. The CDR3 has 17 residues. The full variable domain, in which reference TRBV7-2 and TRBJ1-1 provide the parts outside the CDR3, is GAGVSQSPSNKVTEKGKDVELRCDPISGHTALYWYRQSLGQGLEFLIYFQGNSAPDKSGLPSDRFSAERTGGSVSTLTIQRTQQEDSAVYLCASTLGFYMDSNTEAFFGQGTRLTVV.